This T cell receptor beta chain originates from a study of shared clonotypes between healthy human individuals. Study-level background: The donor pool was made up of a couple of women and a few men aged 18 to 49.

The ends were cut back, 0 bases at V and 0 bases at J, with 9 bases in the middle. The CDR3 is 16 residues long. The germline CDR1 and CDR2 sequences are KGHSY and FQNENV. Study-wide results and caveats: Non-shared clonotypes were found to have lower generation probabilities than the clonotypes that were shared by all four of the sorted-subset donors.

Genomic DNA per cell subset filled all wells of several immunoSEQ plates. Generated by immunoSEQ multiplex PCR, the TCRdb table keeps only in-frame clones and is missing some. The sample records some 1.4 million clones, over 95% being singletons. On this clone itself: Antigen specificity is unknown.

Among the donors, all were Caucasian adults who lived in Nashville, Tennessee. J is TRBJ1-3 and V is TRBV16; D remains unclear. Input material: naive CD4+ T cells sorted from blood. Noted subset: CD45RA+ positively selected. The clonotype was recovered from a man aged 25 to 40 in good health. The CDR3 here is CASSQSRVSSGNTIYF. The DNA for the CDR3 is TGTGCCAGCAGCCAATCCCGAGTAAGCTCTGGAAACACCATATATTTT.